Shown below are 24 T cell receptor beta chains from a single sample sequenced in a study of immune heterogeneity within non-small cell lung tumors. With 32 V and 13 J primers, multiplex PCR amplified the TCR beta CDR3. TCRdb itself ran the multiplex PCR reads through MiXCR, one entry per CDR3 protein. In the table there are roughly 13,000 distinct CDR3 sequences, 23% of which are singletons. Template material comprised bulk tumor genomic DNA at approximately 540 ng per sample. During surgery, each primary tumor gave multiple biopsies spaced as far apart as possible. Each patient presented with untreated, newly diagnosed non-small cell lung cancer and received curative surgery. The specimen was lung tumor tissue. The receptors here all came from a man aged 45-65 years with non-small cell lung cancer.

This clonotype was seen ten or more times. CDR3 sequence reads: CARGRLQGQGSKRRGYTF. CDR3 nucleotides: TGTGCCAGGGGACGCTTGCAAGGACAGGGTAGCAAACGTCGAGGCTACACCTTC. The chain has TRBV27 and TRBJ1-2; 8 positions match TRBD1. Germline V gene data show CDR1 as MNHEY and CDR2 as SMNVEV (reference sequence). The V and J ends lost 9 bases and 8 bases, in that order; junction bases with no gene match: 26. This CDR3 spans 18 amino acids.

By share of the sample, this clonotype is medium-sized. V and J are TRBV18 and TRBJ1-6; 8 bases fit TRBD1. The junction had 8 bases not matched to a gene; V was cut back by 2 bases and J by 8 bases. The CDR3 has 16 residues. Germline values: CDR1 KGHSH, CDR2 LQKENI. The chain's CDR3 is CASSPLGQGADSPLHF. The DNA of the CDR3 is TGTGCCAGCTCACCATTGGGGCAGGGGGCCGATTCACCCCTCCACTTT.

This clonotype was observed a few times. The gene calls are TRBV7-9 and TRBJ2-7; TRBD1 matches at 7 bases. Trimming at V came to 1 base and at J to 2 bases, leaving 2 bases not matched to a gene. CDR1 SEHNR and CDR2 FQNEAQ come from the germline V gene (reference sequence). The CDR3 is made up of 14 amino acids. This chain's CDR3 is CASSLGTGAYEQYF. For the CDR3, the DNA is TGTGCCAGCAGCTTAGGCACAGGGGCCTACGAGCAGTACTTC.

The chain uses TRBV4-1 and TRBJ2-7, with TRBD1 matching over 8 bases. V lost 5 bases to trimming and J lost 8 bases; unmatched junction nucleotides: 17. Germline CDR1 MGHRA, CDR2 YSYEKL. This CDR3 has 16 amino acids. CDR3 nucleotides: TGCGCCAGCAGCACCTCCCCGGGACAGGTGGCAGACAAGCAGTACTTC. Its translation is CASSTSPGQVADKQYF.

This clonotype is termed medium-sized. V and J are TRBV19 and TRBJ1-2; the D is unclear. CDR1 is LNHDA and CDR2 is SQIVND in the germline V gene (reference sequence). The germline V and J ends were trimmed by 3 bases and 0 bases, with 8 bases remaining between them. This CDR3 spans 14 amino acids. CDR3 DNA: TGTGCCAGTAGTATGTCTGCAGCTAACTATGGCTACACCTTC. This codes for CASSMSAANYGYTF.

This clonotype was detected a few times. The chain employs TRBV3-1 and TRBJ1-1, with D perhaps matching TRBD1 (5 bases). The V and J ends lost 0 bases and 2 bases respectively, with 13 bases between them. Per germline, CDR1 LGHDT and CDR2 YNNKEL (reference sequence). The CDR3 runs to 16 residues. Here the CDR3 reads CASSQDAGLSNTEAFF. For the CDR3, the DNA is TGTGCCAGCAGCCAAGATGCAGGGTTAAGTAACACTGAAGCTTTCTTT. The full variable domain, rest sourced from reference TRBV3-1 and TRBJ1-1, is DTAVSQTPKYLVTQMGNDKSIKCEQNLGHDTMYWYKQDSKKFLKIMFSYNNKELIINETVPNRFSPKSPDKAHLNLHINSLELGDSAVYFCASSQDAGLSNTEAFFGQGTRLTVV.

This clonotype was seen many times. As DNA, the CDR3 is TGTGCCAGCAGAAAGGGACGGAGGGGTAACTATGGCTACACCTTC. Amino acids: CASRKGRRGNYGYTF. V usage is TRBV6-1 and J usage is TRBJ1-2, with D perhaps TRBD1 (5 bases). V was clipped by 6 bases and J by 1 base, with 15 bases between them. Per the germline V gene, CDR1 is MNHNS and CDR2 is SASEGT. CDR3 length equals 15 residues.

Comments on this clonotype: Just one base apart from a much larger clone, this may be a read error. The rearrangement links TRBV14 to TRBJ1-1, with D possibly TRBD1 on 5 matching bases. This CDR3 comprises 16 residues. From germline, CDR1 is SGHDN and CDR2 FVKESK. V was shortened by 5 bases and J by 2 bases, with 18 bases between the two germline ends. The CDR3 nucleotides read TGTGCCAGCAGCTACCGACAGTGGGAAGGAAACACTGAAGCTTTCTTT. This codes for CASSYRQWEGNTEAFF. The complete variable domain, with remaining parts taken from reference TRBV14 and TRBJ1-1, reads EAGVTQFPSHSVIEKGQTVTLRCDPISGHDNLYWYRRVMGKEIKFLLHFVKESKQDESGMPNNRFLAERTGGTYSTLKVQPAELEDSGVYFCASSYRQWEGNTEAFFGQGTRLTVV.

The chain recombines TRBV6-1 with TRBJ1-1, with a weak D call TRBD1 (5 bases). Germline CDR1 MNHNS, CDR2 SASEGT. This CDR3 spans 13 amino acids. V lost 7 bases, J lost 9 bases, and 18 bases lay in between. Here the CDR3 reads CASTNRLGTKAFF. The CDR3 bases are TGTGCCAGCACCAACCGGCTGGGGACGAAAGCTTTCTTT.

This clonotype has just a few counts. V is TRBV30 and J is TRBJ2-1, with TRBD1 matching 7 bases. The CDR3 has 14 amino acids. The J segment lost 7 bases and the V segment lost 6 bases, leaving 12 bases of the junction unmatched. The germline CDR1 and CDR2 sequences are GTSNPN and SVGIG (reference sequence). CDR3 DNA: TGTGCCTGCAGCACAGGGGTTGCGTGGAATGAGCAGTTCTTC. This sequence encodes CACSTGVAWNEQFF.

This clonotype is medium-sized within its sample. The rearrangement uses TRBV6-1 and TRBJ2-7; TRBD1 is a possible D gene (6 bases). Germline CDR1 and CDR2: MNHNS and SASEGT. This CDR3 spans 13 amino acids. V was shortened by 10 bases and J by 6 bases, with 19 bases between the two germline ends. CDR3 nucleotide sequence: TGTGCCACCCATAGGGGGACGGGGCGCGAGCAGTACTTC. It specifies CATHRGTGREQYF.

This clonotype was seen repeatedly, ten times or more. This chain connects TRBV19 to TRBJ2-2; 9 bases align to TRBD2. J was trimmed by 3 bases and V by 5 bases; bases with no gene match: 1. CDR3 length: 14 residues. CDR1 is LNHDA and CDR2 is SQIVND in the germline V gene (reference sequence). Here the CDR3 DNA reads TGTGCCAGTAGTTGGACTAGCGACACCGGGGAGCTGTTTTTT. Translated, it gives CASSWTSDTGELFF.

At least ten counts were recorded for this clonotype. The chain links TRBV3-1 to TRBJ2-7; 7 bases map to TRBD2. The CDR3 runs 14 residues. CDR1 and CDR2 (germline): LGHDT, YNNKEL (reference sequence). The V gene end was trimmed by 1 base and the J gene end by 3 bases; junction bases not matched to a gene: 3. CDR3 in amino acids: CASSQGAGVYEQYF. CDR3 bases: TGTGCCAGCAGCCAAGGTGCGGGAGTCTACGAGCAGTACTTC.

This clonotype occurred many times. The chain is built from TRBV3-1 and TRBJ1-4; D is uncertain. In germline, CDR1 is LGHDT, CDR2 YNNKEL (reference sequence). V was shortened by 1 base and J by 12 bases, with 6 bases between the two germline ends. The CDR3 loop spans 11 amino acids. CDR3: CASSQGRELFF. The CDR3 DNA follows: TGTGCCAGCAGCCAAGGACGCGAACTGTTTTTT.

Notes on this clonotype: A much more abundant neighbour one base away suggests this may be a read error. The chain links TRBV6-1 to TRBJ2-2; a weak D match, TRBD2 (5 bases). Trimming left V 5 bases short and J 1 base short, with 14 bases between. The CDR3 has 16 amino acids. Germline loops: CDR1 MNHNS, CDR2 SASEGT. The CDR3 is CASSTSFSVNTGELFF. The CDR3 DNA follows: TGTGCCAGCAGTACCTCCTTTAGCGTGAACACCGGGGAGCTGTTTTTT.

This clonotype was counted between two and nine times. J is TRBJ2-4 and V is TRBV4-1, with TRBD1 matching over 9 bases. The CDR3 covers 16 residues. Germline loops: CDR1 MGHRA, CDR2 YSYEKL. With V trimmed by 4 bases and J by 4 bases, 8 bases remained unmatched. CDR3 nucleotide sequence: TGCGCCAGCAGCCCGTTCGGGGACAGGGAGAAAAACATTCAGTACTTC. It yields the protein CASSPFGDREKNIQYF.

This clonotype was detected ten times or more. The chain uses TRBV6-1 and TRBJ1-4; a possible D gene is TRBD1 (6 bases). This CDR3 has 16 amino acids. V was pared by 5 bases and J by 2 bases, with 15 bases between. Per the germline V gene, CDR1 is MNHNS and CDR2 is SASEGT. CDR3 in amino acids: CASSYRGAGTNEKLFF. The CDR3 DNA reads as TGTGCCAGCAGTTATCGGGGGGCAGGGACTAATGAAAAACTGTTTTTT.

Concerning this clonotype: A much larger clone is a single base away; this may be a read error. V usage is TRBV3-1 and J usage is TRBJ2-2; tentative D call: TRBD2 (5 bases). Per the germline V gene, CDR1 is LGHDT and CDR2 is YNNKEL (reference sequence). The CDR3 covers 14 residues. As DNA, the CDR3 is TGTGCCAGCGGCCAAGAATCACTAGCCGGGGAGCTGTTTTTT. Protein: CASGQESLAGELFF. Using reference TRBV3-1 and TRBJ2-2 for the parts outside the CDR3, the full variable domain is DTAVSQTPKYLVTQMGNDKSIKCEQNLGHDTMYWYKQDSKKFLKIMFSYNNKELIINETVPNRFSPKSPDKAHLNLHINSLELGDSAVYFCASGQESLAGELFFGEGSRLTVL.

This clonotype was seen repeatedly, ten times or more. The rearrangement links TRBV28 to TRBJ1-1, with D hard to call. V lost 4 bases and J 2 bases, leaving 11 bases between the germline ends. This CDR3 is 14 amino acids long. Germline V gene data show CDR1 as MDHEN and CDR2 as SYDVKM. Here the CDR3 DNA reads TGTGCCAGCAGTTCCTTAGCACTAAACACTGAAGCTTTCTTT. Protein product: CASSSLALNTEAFF. Complete variable domain (other parts from reference TRBV28 and TRBJ1-1): DVKVTQSSRYLVKRTGEKVFLECVQDMDHENMFWYRQDPGLGLRLIYFSYDVKMKEKGDIPEGYSVSREKKERFSLILESASTNQTSMYLCASSSLALNTEAFFGQGTRLTVV.

This clonotype has ten or more counts. The chain couples TRBV11-1 to TRBJ2-3, with 7 bases identical to TRBD1. The germline V gene has CDR1 SGHAT and CDR2 FQDESV (reference sequence). Unmatched junction bases numbered 12, after V lost 6 bases and J lost 3 bases. The CDR3 has 16 residues. The CDR3: CASRSSRQGITDTQYF. CDR3 nucleotide sequence: TGTGCCAGCAGATCTTCTCGACAGGGTATAACAGATACGCAGTATTTT. The whole variable domain, remainder taken from reference TRBV11-1 and TRBJ2-3, is EAEVAQSPRYKITEKSQAVAFWCDPISGHATLYWYRQILGQGPELLVQFQDESVVDDSQLPKDRFSAERLKGVDSTLKIQPAELGDSAMYLCASRSSRQGITDTQYFGPGTRLTVL.

As concerns this clonotype: With a much larger clone just one base away, this may be a read error. The chain combines TRBV4-1 with TRBJ2-7; a possible D gene is TRBD1 (8 bases). The CDR3 runs 15 residues. Looked up from germline, CDR1 is MGHRA and CDR2 is YSYEKL. CDR3 coding DNA: TGCGCCAGCGGCCAGGGGGCCGGACTAGACTACGAGCAGTACTTC. It is translated as CASGQGAGLDYEQYF.

With regard to this clonotype: Possible read error: a much larger clone is one base away. The V gene is TRBV28, the J gene TRBJ1-1; D call uncertain. Germline values: CDR1 MDHEN, CDR2 SYDVKM. This CDR3 is built from 11 residues. CDR3 region: CASGFFQEAFF. Here the CDR3 DNA reads TGTGCCAGCGGTTTTTTCCAGGAAGCTTTCTTT.

Concerning this clonotype itself: A much bigger clone sits one base away, suggesting this may be a read error. The V call is TRBV3-1, the J call TRBJ2-7; D tentatively reads TRBD1 or TRBD2 (5 bases each). The ends were cut back, 7 bases at V and 4 bases at J, with 14 bases in the middle. This CDR3 is built from 13 residues. From germline, CDR1 is LGHDT and CDR2 YNNKEL (reference sequence). Here the CDR3 DNA reads TGTGCCAGCACTGGGGGTCCTCAATACGAGCAGTACTTC. This sequence encodes CASTGGPQYEQYF.

The sample holds many counts of this clonotype. The rearrangement links TRBV13 to TRBJ2-2, with 7 positions matching TRBD2. This CDR3 comprises 18 residues. After removal of 5 bases from V and 3 bases from J, the junction contained 15 bases not matched to a gene. Per germline, CDR1 PRHDT and CDR2 FYEKMQ (reference sequence). CDR3 amino acids: CASSPDELREGDTGELFF. The CDR3 nucleotides read TGTGCCAGCAGCCCCGATGAGTTGAGGGAGGGCGACACCGGGGAGCTGTTTTTT.